This entry lists 6 T cell receptor beta chains sequenced from one sample in a study of shared clonotypes between healthy human individuals. Produced via immunoSEQ multiplex PCR; TCRdb's table is partial and in-frame only. The sample records over a million clones, 75% to 80% being singletons. Source material: memory CD4+ T cells from PBMCs. The subset denotes: CD45RA-negative fraction. These receptors originate from a young man in good health. Some clones in this sample may be carry-over from other donors' samples.

The CDR3: CASSEIGGINYGYTF. The DNA for the CDR3 is TGTGCCAGCAGTGAAATAGGCGGGATCAACTATGGCTACACCTTC. V gene TRBV2 combines with J gene TRBJ1-2; no definite D call. This CDR3 has 15 residues. Trimming removed 2 bases from V and 2 bases from J, with 12 bases in between. Germline V gene sequence: CDR1 SNHLY, CDR2 FYNNEI.

This chain uses TRBV11-2 with TRBJ2-7, with 10 bases matching TRBD2. V shed 2 bases and J 2 bases; nucleotides not matched to a gene: 3. CDR1 and CDR2 from the germline V gene are SGHAT and FQNNGV. The CDR3 sequence is 15 residues long. The CDR3 region has the DNA TGTGCCAGCAGCTTAACTAGCGGGATAACCTACGAGCAGTACTTC. Amino acids: CASSLTSGITYEQYF.

The V gene is TRBV28, the J gene TRBJ1-1, with TRBD1 matching 10 bases. CDR3 length: 15 amino acids. V lost 5 bases, J lost 3 bases, and 6 bases stayed unmatched. Germline CDR1 MDHEN, CDR2 SYDVKM. This CDR3 is CASSETGTGDTEAFF. CDR3 coding DNA: TGTGCCAGCAGTGAAACCGGGACAGGGGACACTGAAGCTTTCTTT.

The rearrangement links TRBV6-6 to TRBJ2-5; weak D call: TRBD2 (5 bases). V was trimmed by 4 bases and J by 7 bases, leaving 16 bases between them. The CDR3 runs 14 residues. Germline V gene sequence: CDR1 MNHNY, CDR2 SVGAGI (reference sequence). CDR3 sequence (DNA): TGTGCCAGCAGTTCGGTGGACCCGAGCGGGACCCAGTACTTC. Encoded protein: CASSSVDPSGTQYF.

For the CDR3, the DNA is TGTGCCAGCACTCTGGCAGCATCAGTCGGGGAGCTGTTTTTT. This gives the protein CASTLAASVGELFF. V gene TRBV2 combines with J gene TRBJ2-2; D uncertain. V gave up 7 bases and J gave up 7 bases, with 16 bases separating them. CDR3 size: 14 residues. The V gene's germline CDR1 is SNHLY and CDR2 FYNNEI. Together with reference TRBV2 and TRBJ2-2, the CDR3 gives the full variable domain: EPEVTQTPSHQVTQMGQEVILRCVPISNHLYFYWYRQILGQKVEFLVSFYNNEISEKSEIFDDQFSVERPDGSNFTLKIRSTKLEDSAMYFCASTLAASVGELFFGEGSRLTVL.

The chain has TRBV6-6 and TRBJ2-7; no firm D call. V was cut by 5 bases and J by 2 bases, with 10 bases left in between. In germline, CDR1 is MNHNY, CDR2 SVGAGI (reference sequence). The CDR3 contains 13 residues. The CDR3 sequence: CASSHTGTYEQYF. The CDR3 DNA reads TGTGCCAGCAGTCATACTGGAACCTACGAGCAGTACTTC.